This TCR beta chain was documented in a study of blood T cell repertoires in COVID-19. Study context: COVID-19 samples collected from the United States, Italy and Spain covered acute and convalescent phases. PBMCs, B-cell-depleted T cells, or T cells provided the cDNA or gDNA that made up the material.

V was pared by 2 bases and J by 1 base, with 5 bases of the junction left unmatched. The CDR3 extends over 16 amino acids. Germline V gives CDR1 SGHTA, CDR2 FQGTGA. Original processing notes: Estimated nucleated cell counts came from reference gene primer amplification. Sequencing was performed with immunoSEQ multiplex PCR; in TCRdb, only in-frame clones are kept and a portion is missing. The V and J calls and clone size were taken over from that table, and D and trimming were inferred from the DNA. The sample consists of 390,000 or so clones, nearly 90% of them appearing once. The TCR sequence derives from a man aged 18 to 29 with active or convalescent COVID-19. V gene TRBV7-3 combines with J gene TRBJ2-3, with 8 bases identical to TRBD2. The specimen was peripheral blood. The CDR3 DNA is TGTGCCAGCAGCTTAGCCCCAGCGGGGGGCACAGATACGCAGTATTTT. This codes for CASSLAPAGGTDTQYF.